This TCR beta chain emerged from a study of blood T cell repertoires in COVID-19. Study background: The cDNA or gDNA used as material had been derived from T cells, B-cell-depleted T cells, or PBMCs.

How the authors handled the data: Nucleated cell number was recorded as an estimate derived from reference gene primer amplification. Here immunoSEQ multiplex PCR was the method, and the copy in TCRdb shows in-frame clones only, minus some. Clonal size and the V and J genes are those of that table, whereas D and trimming came from the DNA. This sample has 120,000 or so clones, with 84% found just once. CDR1 is GTSNPN and CDR2 is SVGIG in the germline V gene (reference sequence). J lost 4 bases, V lost 5 bases, and 2 bases had no gene match. This CDR3 comprises 13 residues. Residents of about two dozen US areas, aged about 18 to 89 years, made up the participants. Researchers sorted participants into cohorts using their self-reported clinical history.

The rearrangement uses TRBV30 and TRBJ1-5; TRBD1 aligns across 10 bases. This TCR came from a woman aged 25 to 39 who had recovered from COVID-19. Sample: PBMCs or T cells enriched from blood (not recorded which). The CDR3 protein is CAWDRGQNQPQHF. Written as DNA, the CDR3 is TGTGCCTGGGACAGGGGGCAAAATCAGCCCCAGCATTTT.